This T cell receptor (beta chain) emerged from a study of identical twins. Study results and limitations: Potential partial confounding of zero-insertion analyses by invariant MAIT and iNKT cells was noted. Abundant cord blood beta clonotypes carried fewer insertions; memory repertoires showed none. Out-of-frame alpha sequences common to twins exhibited a surplus of low generation probability.

cDNA carried unique molecular identifiers, and a universal primer site was added by template switching. TCRdb recomputed calls from the 5' RACE reads with MiXCR, one row per CDR3 protein. Among about 530,000 distinct CDR3 sequences listed, around 20% were seen once. A word on this clonotype: Its specificity is unknown.

The V segment lost 6 bases and the J segment 6 bases; nucleotides outside the gene matches: 9. The CDR3 sequence is 14 residues long. From germline, CDR1 is MNHNS and CDR2 SASEGT. A further study also used this sample, focusing on yellow fever vaccine responses in identical twins.

The chain combines TRBV6-1 with TRBJ2-5; 8 bases fit TRBD2. This TCR was sampled from a woman aged 18 to 35 in good health. Sequencing was carried out using CD4+ T cells sorted from blood. CDR3 nucleotides: TGTGCCAGCAGACACTATACGGGGGGGCAGACCCAGTACTTC. Translated: CASRHYTGGQTQYF.